These 29 T cell receptor beta chains share one sample of origin, sequenced in a study of shared clonotypes between healthy human individuals. Sequencing was performed with immunoSEQ multiplex PCR; in TCRdb, only in-frame clones are kept and a portion is missing. The repertoire holds 470,000 or so clones, with over 70% as singletons. What was sequenced was PBMCs. The origin of the receptors is a woman in her 40s in good health. Some clones in this sample may be carry-over from other donors' samples.

V usage is TRBV11-3 and J usage is TRBJ2-1; D is uncertain. Germline V gives CDR1 SGHNT, CDR2 YENEEA. V gave up 3 bases and J gave up 9 bases, with 12 bases separating them. This CDR3 contains 13 residues. The CDR3 coding sequence is TGTGCCAGCAGCTTGGCGGTCGTTGGTGAGCAGTTCTTC. Translated, it gives CASSLAVVGEQFF.

This clone came up a few times. This sequence joins TRBV5-6 and TRBJ2-5, with a tentative D call TRBD2 (6 bases). Trimming cost V 0 bases and J 4 bases, with 13 bases left between them. The CDR3 spans 15 residues. CDR1 SGHDT and CDR2 YYEEEE come from the germline V gene. CDR3 in amino acids: CASSLDAGRRETQYF. The CDR3 nucleotides are TGTGCCAGCAGCTTGGATGCAGGGAGGCGAGAGACCCAGTACTTC.

This chain uses TRBV4-1 with TRBJ1-1, with D uncertain. Looked up from germline, CDR1 is MGHRA and CDR2 is YSYEKL. The CDR3 runs 12 residues. Trimming took 5 bases from V and 2 from J, leaving 6 bases between them. The CDR3 region is CASSWRNTEAFF. The CDR3 coding sequence is TGCGCCAGCAGCTGGAGAAACACTGAAGCTTTCTTT.

This clone was counted many times. This chain links TRBV27 with TRBJ2-7; 8 positions agree with TRBD2. The CDR3 extends over 13 amino acids. The V gene's germline CDR1 is MNHEY and CDR2 SMNVEV (reference sequence). V shed 7 bases, J shed 3 bases, and the junction held 5 bases outside the gene matches. Here the CDR3 DNA reads TGTGCCAGCACCCAAGCGGGAGTCTACGAGCAGTACTTC. Translation: CASTQAGVYEQYF.

CDR3 protein: CASSAGATDTGELFF. CDR3 DNA sequence: TGTGCCAGCTCAGCGGGAGCGACGGACACCGGGGAGCTGTTTTTT. The chain uses TRBV28 and TRBJ2-2; 8 bases align to TRBD2. This CDR3 comprises 15 residues. Per germline, CDR1 MDHEN and CDR2 SYDVKM. V shed 8 bases, J shed 3 bases, and the junction held 8 bases outside the gene matches.

This chain uses TRBV10-1 with TRBJ2-2, with a weak D call TRBD1 (6 bases). V was clipped by 5 bases and J by 0 bases, with 7 bases between them. CDR3 length: 14 residues. CDR1 and CDR2 from the germline V gene are WNHNN and SYGVQD (reference sequence). CDR3 sequence reads: CASSRTANTGELFF. CDR3 DNA sequence: TGCGCCAGCAGTAGGACAGCGAACACCGGGGAGCTGTTTTTT.

This rearrangement joins TRBV11-2 to TRBJ2-1, with TRBD2 matching 7 bases. With 5 bases clipped from V and 5 bases from J, the junction kept 9 bases outside the gene matches. The length of the CDR3 is 15 residues. The germline V gene encodes CDR1 SGHAT and CDR2 FQNNGV. The CDR3 reads CASSPIQGGDNEQFF. As DNA, the CDR3 is TGTGCCAGCAGCCCGATCCAGGGAGGGGACAATGAGCAGTTCTTC.

This clone was detected once. The chain uses TRBV5-1 and TRBJ2-5; D is perhaps TRBD1 (6 bases). CDR1 SGHRS and CDR2 YFSETQ come from the germline V gene. V dropped 4 bases and J dropped 5 bases, with 18 bases sitting between them. The length of the CDR3 is 15 residues. In DNA, the CDR3 is TGCGCCAGCAGCAGTACGGGACAACTGAGGGAGACCCAGTACTTC. Translation: CASSSTGQLRETQYF. The variable domain in full, with the rest retrieved from reference TRBV5-1 and TRBJ2-5, is KAGVTQTPRYLIKTRGQQVTLSCSPISGHRSVSWYQQTPGQGLQFLFEYFSETQRNKGNFPGRFSGRQFSNSRSEMNVSTLELGDSALYLCASSSTGQLRETQYFGPGTRLLVL.

The J gene is TRBJ2-7, the V gene TRBV6-1; 8 bases are shared with TRBD2. The CDR3 has 18 residues. V lost 0 bases and J lost 0; bases outside the gene matches: 10. Germline lookup yields CDR1 MNHNS and CDR2 SASEGT. The CDR3 nucleotides read TGTGCCAGCAGTGAAGCGGTCCCGGGACTAGGGGCCTCCTACGAGCAGTACTTC. Protein sequence: CASSEAVPGLGASYEQYF.

The V call is TRBV10-3, the J call TRBJ2-7, with TRBD2 matching 11 bases. Germline CDR1 and CDR2: ENHRY and SYGVKD. With 8 bases clipped from V and 4 bases from J, the junction kept 13 bases outside the gene matches. This CDR3 region has 16 residues. DNA for the CDR3: TGTGCCATCGCCCTCAGTTCGACTAGCGGGATGTACGAGCAGTACTTC. Translation gives CAIALSSTSGMYEQYF.

For this clone: This is likely an artifact of a read error, given a far larger clone one base away. The chain couples TRBV2 to TRBJ1-3, with D unresolved. Looked up from germline, CDR1 is SNHLY and CDR2 is FYNNEI. The ends were cut back, 11 bases at V and 0 bases at J, with 11 bases in the middle. There are 13 residues in the CDR3. The DNA of the CDR3 is TGTGCCGCCCAGGCCCGCTCTGGAAACACCATATATTTT. This codes for CAAQARSGNTIYF.

V is TRBV29-1 and J is TRBJ2-7; 8 bases map to TRBD1. This CDR3 comprises 14 residues. Losses at the gene ends were 4 bases for V and 1 base for J; bases not matched to a gene: 6. Germline V lookup: CDR1 SQVTM, CDR2 ANQGSEA. The CDR3 sequence: CSVAQTGVSYEQYF. CDR3 DNA: TGCAGCGTTGCCCAGACAGGGGTGTCCTACGAGCAGTACTTC.

The V and J genes are TRBV19 and TRBJ1-2; D gene ambiguous. The length of the CDR3 is 15 residues. Germline CDR1 is LNHDA and CDR2 is SQIVND (reference sequence). The V end lost 3 bases, the J end lost 2 bases, and 13 bases lay between the germline ends. The CDR3 reads CASSMAGRTNYGYTF. DNA of the CDR3: TGTGCCAGTAGTATGGCGGGCAGAACAAACTATGGCTACACCTTC.

A word on this clone: The same CDR3 arises from other DNA sequences in this sample as well. The genes are TRBV29-1 and TRBJ2-7, with 8 nucleotides matching TRBD2. The germline V gene encodes CDR1 SQVTM and CDR2 ANQGSEA. V lost 6 bases and J lost 3; bases outside the gene matches: 4. The CDR3 is made up of 12 amino acids. CDR3 in amino acids: CSVGSGGYEQYF. The CDR3 coding sequence is TGCAGCGTGGGGAGCGGGGGCTACGAGCAGTACTTC.

CDR3 loop: CASSILVSGAGELFF. The CDR3 nucleotides are TGTGCCAGCAGTATATTAGTTAGTGGGGCCGGGGAGCTGTTTTTT. The V gene is TRBV2, the J gene TRBJ2-2; D is uncertain. Germline V lookup: CDR1 SNHLY, CDR2 FYNNEI. The CDR3 is 15 residues long. The V and J ends lost 5 bases and 6 bases respectively, with 16 bases between them.

In its sample, this clone was seen many times. Distinct nucleotide sequences in the sample also encode this CDR3. The chain has TRBV5-4 and TRBJ2-5, with 7 bases lining up with TRBD2. This CDR3 contains 14 residues. Unmatched junction bases numbered 5, after V lost 4 bases and J lost 2 bases. Germline CDR1 SGHNT, CDR2 YYREEE (reference sequence). The CDR3 nucleotides are TGTGCCAGCAGCCCGTCTAGCGGACAAGAGACCCAGTACTTC. It is translated as CASSPSSGQETQYF. Full variable domain (rest looked up from reference TRBV5-4 and TRBJ2-5): ETGVTQSPTHLIKTRGQQVTLRCSSQSGHNTVSWYQQALGQGPQFIFQYYREEENGRGNFPPRFSGLQFPNYSSELNVNALELDDSALYLCASSPSSGQETQYFGPGTRLLVL.

The rearrangement uses TRBV7-8 and TRBJ2-1, with D tentatively TRBD2 (6 bases). CDR1 and CDR2 from the germline V gene are SGHVS and FQNEAQ. The CDR3 extends over 18 amino acids. The V end was cut by 3 bases, the J end by 4 bases, with 22 bases between. The CDR3 DNA sequence: TGTGCCAGCAGCTTTGGAGGGTATGGGGGAGAGCGATACAATGAGCAGTTCTTC. It yields the protein CASSFGGYGGERYNEQFF.

This sequence joins TRBV2 and TRBJ2-5, with D unclear. The CDR3 runs to 15 residues. V was cut by 7 bases and J by 0 bases, with 15 bases left in between. CDR1 and CDR2 (germline): SNHLY, FYNNEI. In nucleotides, the CDR3 is TGTGCCAGCACCAATTACCGGGCCCACCAAGAGACCCAGTACTTC. This translates into CASTNYRAHQETQYF.

The V and J genes are TRBV7-9 and TRBJ2-7, with 13 bases that match TRBD2. This CDR3 spans 14 amino acids. Germline-derived CDR1 and CDR2 are SEHNR and FQNEAQ (reference sequence). V lost 6 bases and J lost 4; bases outside the gene matches: 3. CDR3 region: CASSWTSGSYEQYF. For the CDR3, the DNA is TGTGCCAGCAGTTGGACTAGCGGGAGTTACGAGCAGTACTTC.

This clone was detected a few times. The chain combines TRBV19 with TRBJ2-1; 8 positions agree with TRBD1. After removal of 10 bases from V and 8 bases from J, the junction contained 16 bases not matched to a gene. Germline values: CDR1 LNHDA, CDR2 SQIVND (reference sequence). This CDR3 has 15 residues. The CDR3 bases are TGTGCCACCACCCCGGGACAGGCCGTTTCCTATGAGCAGTTCTTC. Residues: CATTPGQAVSYEQFF.

The sample holds a few counts of this clone. A far larger clone is off by one base, so a read error is likely. The missing conserved phenylalanine or tryptophan at the end of this CDR3 makes a read error likely. The sample has other DNA sequences that encode this CDR3 too. V usage is TRBV4-2 and J usage is TRBJ2-7; the D call may be TRBD1 or TRBD2 (5 bases each). CDR1 is LGHNA, CDR2 YNFKEQ, per germline. V dropped 0 bases and J dropped 5 bases, with 17 bases sitting between them. The CDR3 totals 16 residues. CDR3 bases: TGTGCCAGCAGCCAAGACGAGGGGCAGGGCGTCGACGAGCAGTACCTC. As protein: CASSQDEGQGVDEQYL.

V gene TRBV10-2 combines with J gene TRBJ2-1; 10 nucleotides agree with TRBD2. CDR1 is WSHSY, CDR2 SAAADI, per germline. The CDR3 covers 14 residues. Trimming cost V 6 bases and J 4 bases; bases outside gene matches: 3. The chain's CDR3 is CASRLAGDYNEQFF. The CDR3 nucleotides read TGCGCCAGCAGGCTAGCGGGAGATTACAATGAGCAGTTCTTC.

The V and J genes are TRBV6-1 and TRBJ2-7; TRBD1 might be the D (6 bases). Germline V CDR1 and CDR2: MNHNS, SASEGT. CDR3 length equals 14 residues. V lost 6 bases and J lost 3, with 15 bases in between. DNA for the CDR3: TGTGCCAGCAGCGGACAGCGCTATTACTACGAGCAGTACTTC. Protein sequence: CASSGQRYYYEQYF.

V and J are TRBV19 and TRBJ2-7, with D perhaps matching TRBD1 or TRBD2 (5 bases each). Germline-derived CDR1 and CDR2 are LNHDA and SQIVND (reference sequence). V shed 4 bases and J shed 2 bases, with 18 bases lying between them. The CDR3 runs to 16 residues. CDR3 coding DNA: TGTGCCAGTAGTACCCTGACGGGACGTCGCACCTACGAGCAGTACTTC. Translating gives CASSTLTGRRTYEQYF.

This chain uses TRBV19 with TRBJ2-1; 9 nucleotides line up with TRBD1. V was pared by 9 bases and J by 6 bases, with 6 bases of the junction left unmatched. CDR1 and CDR2 from the germline V gene are LNHDA and SQIVND (reference sequence). The CDR3 sequence is 13 residues long. The CDR3 region is CASAGTGTNEQFF. CDR3 bases: TGTGCCAGCGCCGGGACAGGGACCAATGAGCAGTTCTTC.

The rearrangement uses TRBV6-6 and TRBJ2-5, with D perhaps matching TRBD1 (6 bases). This CDR3 contains 14 residues. Germline loops: CDR1 MNHNY, CDR2 SVGAGI (reference sequence). The V and J ends lost 6 bases and 7 bases respectively, with 18 bases between them. CDR3 DNA: TGTGCCAGCAGCTACGAGGACAGTGTTGGGACCCAGTACTTC. This sequence encodes CASSYEDSVGTQYF.

Of note for this clone: This same CDR3 is encoded by further DNA sequences in the sample. This chain uses TRBV5-1 with TRBJ1-5; D unresolved. This CDR3 has 14 residues. Germline-derived CDR1 and CDR2 are SGHRS and YFSETQ. V lost 5 bases, J lost 2 bases, and 11 bases lay in between. CDR3 DNA: TGCGCCAGCAGTCTCGACGGTGGCAATCAGCCCCAGCATTTT. The encoded protein is CASSLDGGNQPQHF.

The V gene is TRBV19, the J gene TRBJ1-2; 9 nucleotides line up with TRBD1. This CDR3 contains 11 residues. Germline-derived CDR1 and CDR2 are LNHDA and SQIVND (reference sequence). Trimming removed 9 bases from V and 6 bases from J; junction bases left unmatched: 2. The CDR3 here is CASGDRDGYTF. The CDR3 DNA reads TGTGCCAGCGGGGACAGGGATGGCTACACCTTC.

The chain combines TRBV4-2 with TRBJ2-3, with TRBD2 matching over 7 bases. The CDR3 has 16 amino acids. Germline CDR1 and CDR2: LGHNA and YNFKEQ. Germline trimming cut 4 bases from V and 6 bases from J; bases unmatched to any gene: 13. The chain's CDR3 is CASSPRYGGSLDTQYF. The CDR3 DNA reads TGTGCCAGCAGCCCTAGGTACGGGGGGTCTTTGGATACGCAGTATTTT.